Following are 24 T cell receptor beta chains from one sample sequenced in a study of blood T cell repertoires in COVID-19. The method was immunoSEQ multiplex PCR; TCRdb's version includes in-frame clones alone and lacks a portion of them. Here the sample spans approximately 480,000 clones, approximately 86% being singletons. Sequencing was performed on PBMCs or T cells enriched from blood (not recorded which). Every receptor here comes from a woman between 18 and 29 years old who had recovered from COVID-19.

The rearrangement uses TRBV3-1 (or the pseudogene TRBV3-2) and TRBJ1-3, with D tentatively TRBD1 (5 bases). Germline CDR1 and CDR2: LGHDT and YNNKEL (reference sequence). Trimming pared 4 bases from V and 0 bases from J, leaving 16 bases between. This CDR3 is built from 17 residues. CDR3 sequence reads: CASSPTLTAASGNTIYF. In DNA form, the CDR3 reads TGTGCCAGCAGCCCGACTTTGACAGCAGCCTCTGGAAACACCATATATTTT.

CDR3 sequence: CASSQGPSGTSNSPLHF. For the CDR3, the DNA is TGTGCCAGCAGCCAAGGCCCCTCCGGGACATCCAATTCACCCCTCCACTTT. This chain uses TRBV3-1 (or the pseudogene TRBV3-2) with TRBJ1-6; possibly TRBD1 for D (6 bases). This CDR3 contains 17 residues. Between the trimmed V and J ends, which lost 1 base and 7 bases, there was a span of 17 bases. From germline, CDR1 is LGHDT and CDR2 YNNKEL (reference sequence).

The rearrangement joins TRBV27 to TRBJ1-1, with D unclear. Germline V gene lookup returns CDR1 MNHEY and CDR2 SMNVEV (reference sequence). The CDR3 extends over 15 amino acids. V was trimmed by 3 bases and J by 0 bases, leaving 11 bases between them. As DNA, the CDR3 is TGTGCCAGCAGTTTCTCCGGGAGTATGAACACTGAAGCTTTCTTT. This encodes CASSFSGSMNTEAFF.

The sample holds one count of this clone. The chain has TRBV2 and TRBJ1-1; D is possibly TRBD1 (6 bases). The CDR3 runs to 14 residues. Germline CDR1 and CDR2: SNHLY and FYNNEI. Deletions cut 5 bases from V and 1 base from J, with 11 bases between. The CDR3 DNA reads as TGTGCCAGCAGTAGTCAGGGGCCGAACACTGAAGCTTTCTTT. Its protein product is CASSSQGPNTEAFF.

The chain joins TRBV6-1 to TRBJ1-5; D not certain. Trimming removed 2 bases at V and 5 bases at J, with 10 bases between. The CDR3 runs to 14 residues. Germline CDR1 MNHNS, CDR2 SASEGT. The CDR3 region is CASSELPGDQPQHF. The CDR3 DNA reads as TGTGCCAGCAGTGAACTTCCCGGGGATCAGCCCCAGCATTTT.

The V call is TRBV5-8, the J call TRBJ1-2; D remains unclear. The CDR3 spans 9 residues. CDR1 is SGHTS, CDR2 YDEGEE, per germline. V shed 4 bases and J shed 11 bases, with 6 bases lying between them. CDR3 in DNA: TGTGCCAGCAGCCGAGGGTACACCTTC. The encoded protein is CASSRGYTF.

The chain is built from TRBV19 and TRBJ1-5; 7 nucleotides match TRBD1. Germline V CDR1 and CDR2: LNHDA, SQIVND (reference sequence). Trimming at V came to 3 bases and at J to 3 bases, leaving 5 bases not matched to a gene. This CDR3 region has 15 residues. In nucleotides, the CDR3 is TGTGCCAGTAGTATTGTAGGGGGCAACAATCAGCCCCAGCATTTT. Translation gives CASSIVGGNNQPQHF.

The rearrangement uses TRBV2 and TRBJ1-2; D possibly corresponds to TRBD1 (5 bases). The CDR3 consists of 16 residues. Trimming removed 0 bases at V and 2 bases at J, with 13 bases between. From germline, CDR1 is SNHLY and CDR2 FYNNEI. CDR3 loop: CASSEAVAGPNYGYTF. CDR3 sequence (DNA): TGTGCCAGCAGTGAAGCAGTAGCAGGGCCCAACTATGGCTACACCTTC.

The chain recombines TRBV5-1 with TRBJ1-1; D call uncertain. Germline V gene sequence: CDR1 SGHRS, CDR2 YFSETQ. The ends were cut back, 4 bases at V and 6 bases at J, with 13 bases in the middle. The CDR3 covers 13 residues. CDR3 amino acids: CASSPGVLAEAFF. In DNA form, the CDR3 reads TGCGCCAGCAGCCCCGGGGTTTTGGCTGAAGCTTTCTTT. The whole variable domain, remainder taken from reference TRBV5-1 and TRBJ1-1, is KAGVTQTPRYLIKTRGQQVTLSCSPISGHRSVSWYQQTPGQGLQFLFEYFSETQRNKGNFPGRFSGRQFSNSRSEMNVSTLELGDSALYLCASSPGVLAEAFFGQGTRLTVV.

The CDR3 region is CASSFRTAHETQYF. CDR3 nucleotide sequence: TGTGCCAGCAGTTTCCGGACAGCTCACGAGACCCAGTACTTC. V usage is TRBV28 and J usage is TRBJ2-5, with a weak D call TRBD1 (6 bases). The V end was cut by 3 bases, the J end by 5 bases, with 13 bases between. The CDR3 totals 14 residues. The germline gives CDR1 MDHEN, CDR2 SYDVKM. The full variable domain, its missing parts supplied by reference TRBV28 and TRBJ2-5, is DVKVTQSSRYLVKRTGEKVFLECVQDMDHENMFWYRQDPGLGLRLIYFSYDVKMKEKGDIPEGYSVSREKKERFSLILESASTNQTSMYLCASSFRTAHETQYFGPGTRLLVL.

The chain recombines TRBV7-8 with TRBJ2-1; the D is unclear. There are 16 residues in the CDR3. The V gene's germline CDR1 is SGHVS and CDR2 FQNEAQ. V lost 4 bases to trimming and J lost 0 bases, with 13 bases between them. The CDR3 reads CASSSPEINSYNEQFF. The CDR3 region has the DNA TGTGCCAGCAGCTCCCCCGAGATCAACTCCTACAATGAGCAGTTCTTC. Variable domain in full (rest from reference TRBV7-8 and TRBJ2-1): GAGVSQSPRYKVAKRGQDVALRCDPISGHVSLFWYQQALGQGPEFLTYFQNEAQLDKSGLPSDRFFAERPEGSVSTLKIQRTQQEDSAVYLCASSSPEINSYNEQFFGPGTRLTVL.

This chain joins TRBV12-5 and TRBJ2-1, with TRBD2 as a possible D gene (5 bases). Trimming pared 3 bases from V and 10 bases from J, leaving 10 bases between. This CDR3 spans 12 amino acids. Germline V gives CDR1 LGHNT, CDR2 FRNRAP. Here the CDR3 reads CASGFASLEQFF. CDR3 coding DNA: TGTGCTAGTGGTTTTGCTAGCCTGGAGCAGTTCTTC.

The chain joins TRBV7-2 to TRBJ2-2; D remains ambiguous. The CDR3 runs to 15 residues. The germline V gene encodes CDR1 SGHTA and CDR2 FQGNSA. The germline V and J ends were trimmed by 4 bases and 3 bases, with 12 bases remaining between them. This CDR3 is CASSWKISDTGELFF. In DNA, the CDR3 is TGTGCCAGCAGCTGGAAAATCAGCGACACCGGGGAGCTGTTTTTT. The full variable domain, rest sourced from reference TRBV7-2 and TRBJ2-2, is GAGVSQSPSNKVTEKGKDVELRCDPISGHTALYWYRQSLGQGLEFLIYFQGNSAPDKSGLPSDRFSAERTGGSVSTLTIQRTQQEDSAVYLCASSWKISDTGELFFGEGSRLTVL.

This clone appeared a single time. The gene calls are TRBV7-2 and TRBJ2-7, with 8 nucleotides matching TRBD1. The CDR3 consists of 14 residues. V trimming: 5 bases; J trimming: 6 bases; junction bases outside the gene matches: 9. Germline V gives CDR1 SGHTA, CDR2 FQGNSA. CDR3 protein: CASSPRTGLGEQYF. In nucleotides, the CDR3 is TGTGCCAGCAGCCCCCGGACAGGGTTGGGCGAGCAGTACTTC.

CDR3 residues: CASTPSRRGGGDTQYF. The CDR3 DNA sequence: TGTGCCAGCACCCCCTCGAGGCGGGGGGGCGGGGATACGCAGTATTTT. The chain employs TRBV13 and TRBJ2-3, with 9 bases aligning to TRBD2. Losses at the gene ends were 7 bases for V and 6 bases for J; bases not matched to a gene: 14. In germline, CDR1 is PRHDT, CDR2 FYEKMQ (reference sequence). This CDR3 contains 16 residues.

This chain uses TRBV7-9 with TRBJ2-1; TRBD1 might be the D (6 bases). Germline V gives CDR1 SEHNR, CDR2 FQNEAQ (reference sequence). The length of the CDR3 is 15 residues. V lost 4 bases to trimming and J lost 2 bases, with 12 bases between them. CDR3 in DNA: TGTGCCAGCAGCTCCCCCGGGACACCCTACAATGAGCAGTTCTTC. Translation: CASSSPGTPYNEQFF.

The chain is built from TRBV5-8 and TRBJ2-3, with a tentative D call TRBD1 (7 bases). Trimming pared 2 bases from V and 2 bases from J, leaving 15 bases between. This CDR3 contains 16 residues. Germline assignment: CDR1 SGHTS and CDR2 YDEGEE. Here the CDR3 DNA reads TGTGCCAGCAGCTTAACAGGGGACTCCTTCACAGATACGCAGTATTTT. It codes for CASSLTGDSFTDTQYF.

This chain links TRBV18 with TRBJ1-5, with 8 nucleotides matching TRBD1. V shed 6 bases and J 6 bases; nucleotides not matched to a gene: 10. From germline, CDR1 is KGHSH and CDR2 LQKENI. This CDR3 has 15 residues. CDR3 residues: CASSPTGAFVQPQHF. CDR3 nucleotide sequence: TGTGCCAGCTCGCCGACAGGGGCGTTTGTTCAGCCCCAGCATTTT.

V is TRBV29-1 and J is TRBJ2-7; TRBD1 agrees at 10 bases. Germline trimming cut 3 bases from V and 3 bases from J; bases unmatched to any gene: 5. CDR3 size: 14 residues. Germline assignment: CDR1 SQVTM and CDR2 ANQGSEA. This CDR3 is CSVEGDRGDYEQYF. The DNA of the CDR3 is TGCAGCGTTGAGGGGGACAGGGGAGACTACGAGCAGTACTTC.

The rearrangement joins TRBV19 to TRBJ2-1; 9 nucleotides match TRBD2. Trimming cost V 5 bases and J 3 bases; bases outside gene matches: 11. The CDR3 is made up of 17 amino acids. Looked up from germline, CDR1 is LNHDA and CDR2 is SQIVND (reference sequence). CDR3 loop: CASSVGSGGLIYNEQFF. CDR3 nucleotides: TGTGCCAGTAGTGTGGGTAGCGGGGGCCTAATCTACAATGAGCAGTTCTTC.

This chain connects TRBV5-1 to TRBJ1-1; 8 bases map to TRBD1. After removal of 4 bases from V and 1 base from J, the junction contained 3 bases not matched to a gene. The CDR3 is 14 residues long. The V gene's germline CDR1 is SGHRS and CDR2 YFSETQ. CDR3 coding DNA: TGCGCCAGCAGCCCGCAGGGGGCGAACACTGAAGCTTTCTTT. It is translated as CASSPQGANTEAFF.

The chain is built from TRBV19 and TRBJ1-2; D ambiguous. The V gene lost 9 bases and the J gene lost 5 bases, with 16 bases spanning the gap. The CDR3 runs 13 residues. Germline V gene sequence: CDR1 LNHDA, CDR2 SQIVND (reference sequence). CDR3 loop: CASQRGGRYGYTF. CDR3 nucleotide sequence: TGTGCCAGCCAACGGGGTGGGCGTTATGGCTACACCTTC.

This chain joins TRBV11-3 and TRBJ1-3; 9 positions match TRBD1. This CDR3 is built from 17 residues. V was clipped by 1 base and J by 4 bases; unmatched bases: 8. Germline V gene lookup returns CDR1 SGHNT and CDR2 YENEEA. CDR3 residues: CASSLVGRTGAGNTIYF. CDR3 in DNA: TGTGCCAGCAGCTTAGTGGGGCGGACAGGGGCAGGAAACACCATATATTTT.

This chain uses TRBV19 with TRBJ1-5, with D hard to call. V gave up 5 bases and J gave up 11 bases, with 10 bases separating them. CDR1 and CDR2 (germline): LNHDA, SQIVND (reference sequence). The CDR3 runs 11 residues. The CDR3 loop is CASSAGVAQHF. For the CDR3, the DNA is TGTGCCAGTAGTGCGGGAGTGGCCCAGCATTTT.